The 9 T cell receptor beta chains below were found in one sample sequenced in a study of beta chain features in type 1 diabetes. As every portion of the isolated RNA was reverse transcribed, the sequencing read expressed TCRB transcripts. This table comes from immunoSEQ multiplex PCR, and its TCRdb copy is limited to in-frame clones, with some not included. The table shows tens of thousands of clones, with about 51% occurring only once. The sequenced sample was Tregs from blood. The receptor source for this set is a woman aged 18-35 years in good health.

This clone has only a few counts. The chain recombines TRBV18 with TRBJ2-7, with D perhaps TRBD2 (5 bases). CDR3 size: 17 residues. CDR1 is KGHSH, CDR2 LQKENI, per germline. Deletions cut 0 bases from V and 0 bases from J, with 15 bases between. This chain's CDR3 is CASSPPNSAADSYEQYF. CDR3 in DNA: TGTGCCAGCTCACCACCGAATTCGGCAGCGGACTCCTACGAGCAGTACTTC.

This clone was detected only a few times. The chain employs TRBV9 and TRBJ2-2, with TRBD2 matching 8 bases. Germline-derived CDR1 and CDR2 are SGDLS and YYNGEE. This CDR3 is built from 16 residues. J gave up 4 bases and V 0 bases, and 5 bases lay outside the gene matches. The CDR3 protein is CASSVGLAMGTGELFF. As DNA, the CDR3 is TGTGCCAGCAGCGTAGGACTAGCGATGGGCACCGGGGAGCTGTTTTTT. Supplemented by reference TRBV9 and TRBJ2-2, the full variable domain reads DSGVTQTPKHLITATGQRVTLRCSPRSGDLSVYWYQQSLDQGLQFLIQYYNGEERAKGNILERFSAQQFPDLHSELNLSSLELGDSALYFCASSVGLAMGTGELFFGEGSRLTVL.

The chain carries TRBV7-2 and TRBJ2-5; D is possibly TRBD1 (5 bases). Germline V gene data show CDR1 as SGHTA and CDR2 as FQGNSA. V was clipped by 5 bases and J by 5 bases, with 12 bases between them. This CDR3 comprises 13 residues. CDR3 coding DNA: TGTGCCAGCAGCGCCGTGGGGCGCGAGACCCAGTACTTC. Protein product: CASSAVGRETQYF. Full variable domain (rest looked up from reference TRBV7-2 and TRBJ2-5): GAGVSQSPSNKVTEKGKDVELRCDPISGHTALYWYRQSLGQGLEFLIYFQGNSAPDKSGLPSDRFSAERTGGSVSTLTIQRTQQEDSAVYLCASSAVGRETQYFGPGTRLLVL.

The chain uses TRBV28 and TRBJ2-7; 9 nucleotides agree with TRBD2. Germline loops: CDR1 MDHEN, CDR2 SYDVKM. CDR3 length: 14 residues. After removal of 6 bases from V and 1 base from J, the junction contained 4 bases not matched to a gene. The CDR3 spells CASRREGRSYEQYF. CDR3 nucleotide sequence: TGTGCCAGCAGGCGGGAGGGGAGGTCCTACGAGCAGTACTTC.

The chain combines TRBV18 with TRBJ2-3; 10 bases agree with TRBD2. Trimming removed 1 base from V and 4 bases from J; junction bases left unmatched: 2. The CDR3 covers 15 residues. Germline values: CDR1 KGHSH, CDR2 LQKENI. The CDR3 loop is CASSPRLAGADTQYF. In DNA, the CDR3 is TGTGCCAGCTCACCACGGCTAGCGGGAGCAGATACGCAGTATTTT.

V and J are TRBV5-1 and TRBJ2-5; D unclear. The end of the DNA is better explained by TRBJ2-7, so the J call may be wrong. Germline-derived CDR1 and CDR2 are SGHRS and YFSETQ. The CDR3 consists of 13 residues. CDR3 region: CASSLAGTHEQYF. In nucleotides, the CDR3 is TGCGCCAGCAGCTTGGCCGGTACCCACGAGCAGTACTTC.

This clone was counted once. The chain recombines TRBV7-2 with TRBJ2-2; D not certain. The CDR3 length is 15 residues. CDR1 is SGHTA and CDR2 is FQGNSA in the germline V gene. Trimming took 5 bases from V and 0 from J, leaving 10 bases between them. The CDR3 spells CASSPLAPNTGELFF. The CDR3 region has the DNA TGTGCCAGCAGCCCCCTGGCTCCGAACACCGGGGAGCTGTTTTTT. Full variable domain (rest looked up from reference TRBV7-2 and TRBJ2-2): GAGVSQSPSNKVTEKGKDVELRCDPISGHTALYWYRQSLGQGLEFLIYFQGNSAPDKSGLPSDRFSAERTGGSVSTLTIQRTQQEDSAVYLCASSPLAPNTGELFFGEGSRLTVL.

This clone occurred a few times. The chain combines TRBV4-2 with TRBJ2-5, with D maybe TRBD2 (6 bases). Germline loops: CDR1 LGHNA, CDR2 YNFKEQ. V shed 2 bases and J shed 1 base, with 14 bases lying between them. The CDR3 spans 16 residues. As DNA, the CDR3 is TGTGCCAGCAGCCAAAAGCCCCATAGCGGCCAAGAGACCCAGTACTTC. Its translation is CASSQKPHSGQETQYF.

This clone was picked up a small number of times. The chain links TRBV7-9 to TRBJ1-1; D not certain. The V end lost 3 bases, the J end lost 2 bases, and 10 bases lay between the germline ends. The CDR3 totals 14 residues. CDR1 SEHNR and CDR2 FQNEAQ come from the germline V gene (reference sequence). In DNA, the CDR3 is TGTGCCAGCAGCTTCCGGGCGGGAAACACTGAAGCTTTCTTT. Its translation: CASSFRAGNTEAFF. The whole variable domain, filled in from reference TRBV7-9 and TRBJ1-1, reads DTGVSQNPRHKITKRGQNVTFRCDPISEHNRLYWYRQTLGQGPEFLTYFQNEAQLEKSRLLSDRFSAERPKGSFSTLEIQRTEQGDSAMYLCASSFRAGNTEAFFGQGTRLTVV.